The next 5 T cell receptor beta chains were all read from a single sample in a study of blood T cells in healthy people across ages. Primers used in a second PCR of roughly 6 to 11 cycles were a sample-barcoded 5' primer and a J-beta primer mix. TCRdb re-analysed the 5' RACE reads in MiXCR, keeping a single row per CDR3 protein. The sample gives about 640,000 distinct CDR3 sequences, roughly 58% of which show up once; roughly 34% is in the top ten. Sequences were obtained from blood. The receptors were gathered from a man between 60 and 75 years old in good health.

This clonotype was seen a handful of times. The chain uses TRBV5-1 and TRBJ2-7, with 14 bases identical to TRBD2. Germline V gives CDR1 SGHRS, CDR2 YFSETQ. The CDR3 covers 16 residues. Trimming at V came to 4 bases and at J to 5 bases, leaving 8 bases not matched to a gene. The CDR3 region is CASSLLTSGGANEQYF. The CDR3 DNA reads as TGCGCCAGCAGCCTCCTGACTAGCGGGGGGGCCAACGAGCAGTACTTC.

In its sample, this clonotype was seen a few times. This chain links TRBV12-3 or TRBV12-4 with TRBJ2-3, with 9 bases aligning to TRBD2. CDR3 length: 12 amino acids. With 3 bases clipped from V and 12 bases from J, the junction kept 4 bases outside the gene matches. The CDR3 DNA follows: TGTGCCAGCAGTTTCGGCGGGGGGGCCCAGTATTTT. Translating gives CASSFGGGAQYF.

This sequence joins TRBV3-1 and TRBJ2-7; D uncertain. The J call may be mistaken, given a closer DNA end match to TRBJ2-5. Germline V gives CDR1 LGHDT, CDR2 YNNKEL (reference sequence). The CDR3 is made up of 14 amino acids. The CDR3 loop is CASSQGRGPETQYF. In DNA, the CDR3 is TGTGCCAGCAGCCAAGGTAGAGGTCCAGAGACCCAGTACTTC.

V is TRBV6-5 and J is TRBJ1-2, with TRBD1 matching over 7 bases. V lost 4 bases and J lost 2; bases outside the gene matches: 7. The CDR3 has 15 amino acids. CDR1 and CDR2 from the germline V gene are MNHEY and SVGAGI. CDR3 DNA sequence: TGTGCCAGCAGTTCCCCGACAGGGTGGAACTATGGCTACACCTTC. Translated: CASSSPTGWNYGYTF.

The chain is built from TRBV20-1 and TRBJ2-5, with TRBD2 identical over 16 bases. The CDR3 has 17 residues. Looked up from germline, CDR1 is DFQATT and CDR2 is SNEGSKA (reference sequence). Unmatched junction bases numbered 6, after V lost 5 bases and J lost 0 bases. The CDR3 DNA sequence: TGCAGTGCTTTACCGGGACTAGCGGGGGGGCACCAAGAGACCCAGTACTTC. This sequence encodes CSALPGLAGGHQETQYF.